The 32 T cell receptor beta chains given below trace back to one sample, sequenced in a study of T-cell reconstitution after alpha-beta-depleted transplantation in children. TCRbeta library construction was performed incorporating unique molecular identifiers. TCRdb reprocessed the PCR reads with MiXCR, giving one entry per CDR3 protein. Of approximately 170,000 distinct CDR3 sequences in the sample, 8.5% to 14% were seen once. Sequencing used PBMCs, obtained before TCRalphabeta/CD19-depleted stem cell transplant. These TCRs come from a boy between 2 and 10 years old with acute myeloid leukemia, due to receive a stem cell transplant.

At least ten counts were recorded for this clonotype. This chain joins TRBV4-1 and TRBJ1-2, with a weak D call TRBD1 (5 bases). Germline V gives CDR1 MGHRA, CDR2 YSYEKL. The CDR3 totals 18 residues. Trimming stripped 1 base from V and 0 bases from J, with 18 bases between. CDR3 coding DNA: TGCGCCAGCAGCCAAGGCGGGCCAGGGAAGATGGCTAACTATGGCTACACCTTC. As protein: CASSQGGPGKMANYGYTF.

This clonotype was recorded at least ten times. This chain links TRBV18 with TRBJ1-5; D may be TRBD1 (5 bases). The germline gives CDR1 KGHSH, CDR2 LQKENI. The V end lost 2 bases, the J end lost 3 bases, and 11 bases lay between the germline ends. There are 15 residues in the CDR3. Here the CDR3 reads CASSPSGTSNQPQHF. DNA for the CDR3: TGTGCCAGCTCACCATCCGGGACCTCCAATCAGCCCCAGCATTTT.

This clonotype was seen many times. The chain carries TRBV28 and TRBJ2-5; TRBD1 agrees at 7 bases. The CDR3 is 13 amino acids. The junction had 1 base not matched to a gene; V was cut back by 2 bases and J by 4 bases. CDR1 and CDR2 from the germline V gene are MDHEN and SYDVKM. The CDR3 sequence is CASSLAGGETQYF. The CDR3 bases are TGTGCCAGCAGTTTAGCAGGGGGAGAGACCCAGTACTTC.

This clonotype was seen only a few times. This sequence joins TRBV20-1 and TRBJ2-2, with TRBD1 identical over 9 bases. CDR3 length: 17 amino acids. Germline V gives CDR1 DFQATT, CDR2 SNEGSKA (reference sequence). This CDR3 is CSTRRDRATEGAGELFF. The CDR3 DNA is TGCAGCACCCGCCGGGACAGGGCCACCGAAGGGGCCGGGGAGCTGTTTTTT.

At least ten counts were recorded for this clonotype. The chain couples TRBV18 to TRBJ2-7; D is tentatively TRBD1 or TRBD2 (5 bases each). This CDR3 spans 15 amino acids. The germline V and J ends were trimmed by 6 bases and 5 bases, with 20 bases remaining between them. Germline V gives CDR1 KGHSH, CDR2 LQKENI. In nucleotides, the CDR3 is TGTGCCAGCTCCCTAGGGACGGACGCGGAGGACGAGCAGTACTTC. This sequence encodes CASSLGTDAEDEQYF.

Ten or more counts support this clonotype. The CDR3 here is CSASGGAETQYF. The CDR3 bases are TGCAGTGCTAGCGGGGGGGCAGAGACCCAGTACTTC. The chain employs TRBV20-1 and TRBJ2-5; 8 bases agree with TRBD2. The germline V gene has CDR1 DFQATT and CDR2 SNEGSKA (reference sequence). The CDR3 length is 12 residues. The J segment lost 4 bases and the V segment lost 3 bases, leaving 1 base of the junction unmatched.

The table lists this clonotype with many counts. The chain employs TRBV2 and TRBJ2-3; a possible D gene is TRBD2 (6 bases). Trimming stripped 1 base from V and 4 bases from J, with 12 bases between. Germline V gives CDR1 SNHLY, CDR2 FYNNEI. The length of the CDR3 is 15 residues. CDR3 nucleotide sequence: TGTGCCAGCAGTGAAGTACGGGAGAGGGCAGATACGCAGTATTTT. Translating gives CASSEVRERADTQYF.

This clonotype was picked up a small number of times. The chain carries TRBV12-3 or TRBV12-4 and TRBJ1-2; 8 nucleotides match TRBD1. Trimming took 3 bases from V and 7 from J; bases not matched to a gene: 7. This CDR3 comprises 14 residues. CDR3 DNA sequence: TGTGCCAGCAGTTTCGACAGGGGCGATCGTGGCTACACCTTC. Its protein product is CASSFDRGDRGYTF.

On this clonotype itself: A read error may produce the germline difference seen at one junction end. The chain is built from TRBV18 and TRBJ2-2; D gene ambiguous. Germline V gene data show CDR1 as KGHSH and CDR2 as LQKENI. The CDR3 sequence is 13 residues long. CDR3 loop: CTSSPMYTGELFF. CDR3 nucleotide sequence: TGTACCAGCTCACCTATGTACACCGGGGAGCTGTTTTTT.

The table lists this clonotype with many counts. The chain employs TRBV6-5 and TRBJ1-1, with D hard to call. Germline lookup yields CDR1 MNHEY and CDR2 SVGAGI. The CDR3 totals 13 residues. V lost 2 bases to trimming and J lost 2 bases, with 6 bases between them. This chain's CDR3 is CASSYEVNTEAFF. The DNA for the CDR3 is TGTGCCAGCAGTTACGAAGTAAACACTGAAGCTTTCTTT.

This clonotype was counted ten times or more. The chain recombines TRBV9 with TRBJ2-3, with D maybe TRBD1 (5 bases). The CDR3 is 14 amino acids. The germline CDR1 and CDR2 sequences are SGDLS and YYNGEE. Trimming left V 0 bases short and J 4 bases short, with 9 bases between. CDR3 sequence (DNA): TGTGCCAGCAGCGTAGTAGGGGATGCAGATACGCAGTATTTT. Its protein product is CASSVVGDADTQYF.

At least ten counts were recorded for this clonotype. CDR3 sequence (DNA): TGCGCCAGCAGCCCCATCCGGGGGGGAGCGACCGTAGATACGCAGTATTTT. The encoded protein is CASSPIRGGATVDTQYF. J is TRBJ2-3 and V is TRBV5-1, with TRBD2 matching over 8 bases. V shed 4 bases, J shed 5 bases, and the junction held 15 bases outside the gene matches. The CDR3 is 17 amino acids. Germline CDR1 and CDR2: SGHRS and YFSETQ.

This clonotype came up many times. The V gene is TRBV20-1, the J gene TRBJ2-2; 11 bases agree with TRBD1. The CDR3 runs to 16 residues. V dropped 0 bases and J dropped 6; count of bases not matched to a gene: 6. Germline V gives CDR1 DFQATT, CDR2 SNEGSKA (reference sequence). The CDR3 DNA reads TGCAGTGCTAGAGATCCCGGGGACAGGGGGTCCGGGGAGCTGTTTTTT. Translated, it gives CSARDPGDRGSGELFF.

The chain employs TRBV6-2 or TRBV6-3 and TRBJ2-1, with D tentatively TRBD2 (6 bases). Trimming left V 2 bases short and J 6 bases short, with 11 bases between. The CDR3 has 14 amino acids. From germline, CDR1 is MNHEY and CDR2 SVGEGT. Here the CDR3 reads CASSYAGPSNEQFF. The DNA of the CDR3 is TGTGCCAGCAGTTACGCGGGACCCTCCAATGAGCAGTTCTTC.

This clonotype was observed many times. The chain carries TRBV5-8 and TRBJ2-7, with D possibly being TRBD1 (6 bases). CDR3 length: 15 amino acids. V lost 0 bases and J lost 3, with 13 bases in between. From germline, CDR1 is SGHTS and CDR2 YDEGEE. The CDR3 reads CASSLGIRTVYEQYF. The CDR3 nucleotides read TGTGCCAGCAGCTTGGGTATCCGGACAGTCTACGAGCAGTACTTC.

This clonotype has ten or more counts. The CDR3 spells CASSLGGPKNIQYF. In nucleotides, the CDR3 is TGCGCCAGCAGCTTGGGGGGTCCCAAAAACATTCAGTACTTC. The chain is built from TRBV5-1 and TRBJ2-4; unclear D gene. There are 14 residues in the CDR3. In germline, CDR1 is SGHRS, CDR2 YFSETQ. Trimming pared 0 bases from V and 2 bases from J, leaving 6 bases between.

This clonotype showed up many times. J is TRBJ1-5 and V is TRBV27; D is uncertain. Trimming stripped 5 bases from V and 0 bases from J, with 8 bases between. Germline values: CDR1 MNHEY, CDR2 SMNVEV (reference sequence). The CDR3 spans 14 residues. CDR3 coding DNA: TGTGCCAGCAGTCCAAGGGATAGCAATCAGCCCCAGCATTTT. Protein product: CASSPRDSNQPQHF.

This clonotype was recorded many times. The chain has TRBV12-3 or TRBV12-4 and TRBJ1-2; tentative D call: TRBD1 (5 bases). The V gene lost 7 bases and the J gene lost 5 bases, with 26 bases spanning the gap. The CDR3 has 17 amino acids. This CDR3 reads CASTLTTFQRGTYGYTF. DNA for the CDR3: TGTGCCAGCACGCTAACTACTTTTCAGAGGGGCACTTATGGCTACACCTTC.

In its sample, this clonotype was seen many times. V and J are TRBV20-1 and TRBJ2-2, with 8 nucleotides matching TRBD2. J was trimmed by 2 bases and V by 0 bases; bases with no gene match: 5. The CDR3 covers 16 residues. From germline, CDR1 is DFQATT and CDR2 SNEGSKA (reference sequence). CDR3 nucleotides: TGCAGTGCTAGAGATACAGCGGGGGCCAACACCGGGGAGCTGTTTTTT. Its translation: CSARDTAGANTGELFF.

This clonotype was recorded at least ten times. This chain uses TRBV20-1 with TRBJ1-5, with 7 bases aligning to TRBD1. Germline loops: CDR1 DFQATT, CDR2 SNEGSKA (reference sequence). The length of the CDR3 is 14 residues. With V trimmed by 5 bases and J by 6 bases, 10 bases remained unmatched. CDR3 sequence: CSAHTGDGGQPQHF. The CDR3 bases are TGCAGTGCTCATACAGGGGATGGAGGTCAGCCCCAGCATTTT.

This clonotype was counted many times. V and J are TRBV29-1 and TRBJ1-6, with D maybe TRBD1 (6 bases). Germline V gives CDR1 SQVTM, CDR2 ANQGSEA. Trimming removed 5 bases at V and 0 bases at J, with 20 bases between. The CDR3 is 18 residues long. In DNA, the CDR3 is TGCAGCGTTCCTCTCTGGACAGAGAGCCCCTCCTATAATTCACCCCTCCACTTT. Translated: CSVPLWTESPSYNSPLHF.

This clonotype was detected many times. The chain combines TRBV12-3 or TRBV12-4 with TRBJ1-2; 8 nucleotides align to TRBD1. Trimming took 6 bases from V and 6 from J; bases not matched to a gene: 6. There are 13 residues in the CDR3. The CDR3 loop reads CASREQGDNGYTF. The CDR3 DNA is TGTGCCAGCAGAGAACAGGGGGATAATGGCTACACCTTC.

Ten or more counts support this clonotype. This chain connects TRBV7-2 to TRBJ2-1, with D perhaps TRBD2 (6 bases). V gave up 5 bases and J gave up 6 bases, with 14 bases separating them. Germline lookup yields CDR1 SGHTA and CDR2 FQGNSA. CDR3 length equals 14 residues. CDR3 sequence: CASSTLSGVNEQFF. CDR3 DNA: TGTGCCAGCAGCACCCTCTCGGGGGTCAATGAGCAGTTCTTC.

This clonotype was counted many times. J is TRBJ2-3 and V is TRBV24-1; 14 bases are shared with TRBD2. CDR3 length: 20 amino acids. The germline V gene encodes CDR1 KGHDR and CDR2 SFDVKD. J gave up 4 bases and V 1 base, and 12 bases lay outside the gene matches. The chain's CDR3 is CATSDFPRVGLAGASDTQYF. CDR3 nucleotides: TGTGCCACCAGTGATTTCCCTCGTGTGGGACTAGCGGGAGCCTCAGATACGCAGTATTTT.

Ten or more counts support this clonotype. This chain's CDR3 is CASSEYYFGEQFF. The CDR3 DNA follows: TGCGCCAGCAGTGAGTACTATTTTGGGGAGCAGTTCTTC. This rearrangement joins TRBV10-1 to TRBJ2-1; D ambiguous. Trimming shortened V by 1 base and J by 10 bases, and 11 bases separated the two germline ends. CDR1 is WNHNN and CDR2 is SYGVQD in the germline V gene (reference sequence). This CDR3 region has 13 residues.

The chain has TRBV19 and TRBJ2-7, with no clear D. Germline CDR1 and CDR2: LNHDA and SQIVND (reference sequence). CDR3 length: 14 amino acids. The V end was cut by 3 bases, the J end by 1 base, with 10 bases between. CDR3 sequence (DNA): TGTGCCAGTAGTATCTGGGCCGGATCCTACGAGCAGTACTTC. This encodes CASSIWAGSYEQYF.

This clonotype was counted many times. V and J are TRBV20-1 and TRBJ2-1; TRBD1 agrees at 7 bases. Germline CDR1 is DFQATT and CDR2 is SNEGSKA (reference sequence). The CDR3 is 13 amino acids. V gave up 3 bases and J gave up 7 bases; unmatched junction bases: 6. CDR3 DNA sequence: TGCAGTGCTAGTTTCAGGGGGTATAATGAGCAGTTCTTC. Its translation is CSASFRGYNEQFF.

This clonotype was seen a handful of times. At one of its ends the junction is not consistent with the germline gene, which may arise from a read error. The chain joins TRBV18 to TRBJ1-2, with a tentative D call TRBD1 (5 bases). CDR3 length: 13 residues. The germline V gene encodes CDR1 KGHSH and CDR2 LQKENI. As DNA, the CDR3 is TGTGCCAGCTCACCGGGGCCGAACTATGGCTACCCCTTC. Amino acid sequence: CASSPGPNYGYPF.

This clonotype was seen ten or more times. The chain joins TRBV14 to TRBJ1-4; D remains ambiguous. CDR3 length: 14 residues. The V and J ends lost 1 base and 6 bases respectively, with 9 bases between them. Germline CDR1 and CDR2: SGHDN and FVKESK. For the CDR3, the DNA is TGTGCCAGCAGCCAAGCAAGCGTCCATGAAAAACTGTTTTTT. Encoded protein: CASSQASVHEKLFF.

This clonotype was seen repeatedly, ten times or more. The chain has TRBV4-1 and TRBJ1-3; D not resolved. Trimming stripped 0 bases from V and 2 bases from J, with 8 bases between. Looked up from germline, CDR1 is MGHRA and CDR2 is YSYEKL. The CDR3 covers 15 residues. In DNA, the CDR3 is TGCGCCAGCAGCCAAGATACCGGGACTGGAAACACCATATATTTT. Its translation is CASSQDTGTGNTIYF.

This clonotype was picked up many times. The J gene is TRBJ2-1, the V gene TRBV12-3 or TRBV12-4, with 7 bases identical to TRBD1. The CDR3 spans 14 residues. Unmatched junction bases numbered 6, after V lost 6 bases and J lost 4 bases. The CDR3 DNA follows: TGTGCCAGCAGGCGGACAGGAGAGTACAATGAGCAGTTCTTC. As protein: CASRRTGEYNEQFF.

This clonotype was counted ten times or more. V is TRBV4-2 and J is TRBJ1-2, with D maybe TRBD1 (6 bases). The CDR3 runs to 17 residues. V lost 0 bases, J lost 0 bases, and 14 bases lay in between. Germline CDR1 LGHNA, CDR2 YNFKEQ. The DNA for the CDR3 is TGTGCCAGCAGCCAAGAGTGGCAGGGGAGGACTAACTATGGCTACACCTTC. Translation gives CASSQEWQGRTNYGYTF.